The next 18 T cell receptor beta chains were all read from a single sample in a study of cytomegalovirus exposure and HLA in healthy donors. PCR employed 60 Vbeta and 13 Jbeta primers. Sequenced by immunoSEQ multiplex PCR; TCRdb stores in-frame clones only, minus some. Altogether over 150,000 clones are present, about two thirds being singletons, with the ten largest covering roughly 4.4%. The sample comprised PBMCs. These receptors all stem from a woman between 18 and 29 years old in good health and CMV-seropositive.

The chain uses TRBV7-2 and TRBJ1-5; weak D call: TRBD1 (5 bases). The CDR3 has 14 residues. Germline-derived CDR1 and CDR2 are SGHTA and FQGNSA. The ends were cut back, 5 bases at V and 4 bases at J, with 12 bases in the middle. The CDR3 protein is CASSLGQANQPQHF. In DNA, the CDR3 is TGTGCCAGCAGCCTTGGACAAGCTAATCAGCCCCAGCATTTT.

This clone has a handful of counts. This rearrangement joins TRBV5-1 to TRBJ1-1; tentatively, D is TRBD1 (6 bases). This CDR3 has 13 residues. Trimming cost V 5 bases and J 6 bases, with 14 bases left between them. CDR1 and CDR2 (germline): SGHRS, YFSETQ. Here the CDR3 reads CASSEGGFPEAFF. The CDR3 nucleotides are TGCGCCAGCAGTGAAGGGGGATTCCCTGAAGCTTTCTTT.

The genes are TRBV5-4 and TRBJ1-1; possible D gene TRBD1, 5 bases. This CDR3 region has 11 residues. Trimming removed 5 bases from V and 6 bases from J, with 8 bases in between. Germline V gene sequence: CDR1 SGHNT, CDR2 YYREEE (reference sequence). The CDR3 nucleotides read TGTGCCAGCAGAGGGGCCTCTGAAGCTTTCTTT. Translation: CASRGASEAFF.

J is TRBJ1-5 and V is TRBV2; the D is unclear. V shed 7 bases and J shed 1 base, with 11 bases lying between them. Germline V gives CDR1 SNHLY, CDR2 FYNNEI. This CDR3 is 14 amino acids long. The DNA for the CDR3 is TGTGCCAGCAACGAGATCGGGAGCAATCAGCCCCAGCATTTT. Its translation: CASNEIGSNQPQHF.

The chain recombines TRBV19 with TRBJ2-7, with 11 bases matching TRBD2. Germline lookup yields CDR1 LNHDA and CDR2 SQIVND (reference sequence). J was trimmed by 3 bases and V by 4 bases; bases with no gene match: 8. This CDR3 comprises 16 residues. The CDR3 spells CASSSGSSGRSYEQYF. The CDR3 coding sequence is TGTGCCAGTAGTAGCGGATCTAGCGGGAGGAGCTACGAGCAGTACTTC.

The chain combines TRBV7-9 with TRBJ2-1; TRBD2 aligns across 7 bases. Germline lookup yields CDR1 SEHNR and CDR2 FQNEAQ (reference sequence). Unmatched junction bases numbered 15, after V lost 0 bases and J lost 10 bases. The CDR3 spans 17 residues. CDR3 region: CASSLAGASGTGSEQFF. CDR3 nucleotides: TGTGCCAGCAGCTTAGCGGGAGCCAGCGGGACCGGTTCGGAGCAGTTCTTC.

The chain uses TRBV7-9 and TRBJ2-5; D is perhaps TRBD1 (6 bases). Germline V lookup: CDR1 SEHNR, CDR2 FQNEAQ (reference sequence). The CDR3 has 16 residues. Trimming shortened V by 3 bases and J by 5 bases, and 19 bases separated the two germline ends. Written as DNA, the CDR3 is TGTGCCAGCAGCTTCCTCTCGCAGGGGATTCTGGAGACCCAGTACTTC. Translation: CASSFLSQGILETQYF.

This clone was counted once. The chain couples TRBV4-3 to TRBJ2-3; TRBD2 matches at 12 bases. This CDR3 has 16 residues. The junction had 4 bases not matched to a gene; V was cut back by 3 bases and J by 3 bases. CDR1 is LGHNA, CDR2 YSLEER, per germline. CDR3 nucleotide sequence: TGCGCCAGCAGCCAGGTCCTAGCGGGGGGGACAGATACGCAGTATTTT. Residues: CASSQVLAGGTDTQYF.

This chain connects TRBV4-1 to TRBJ1-1; unclear D gene. The V end lost 2 bases, the J end lost 0 bases, and 4 bases lay between the germline ends. The CDR3 loop spans 13 amino acids. The germline CDR1 and CDR2 sequences are MGHRA and YSYEKL. CDR3 coding DNA: TGCGCCAGCAGCCAAACAGTGAACACTGAAGCTTTCTTT. Translation: CASSQTVNTEAFF.

The rearrangement joins TRBV5-1 to TRBJ2-1; possibly TRBD2 for D (6 bases). V lost 3 bases and J lost 8, with 15 bases in between. Germline V gene lookup returns CDR1 SGHRS and CDR2 YFSETQ. This CDR3 has 14 amino acids. CDR3 region: CASSSGGFSDEQFF. The DNA of the CDR3 is TGCGCCAGCAGCTCCGGGGGATTTTCAGATGAGCAGTTCTTC.

The chain has TRBV6-5 and TRBJ2-3, with D uncertain. Looked up from germline, CDR1 is MNHEY and CDR2 is SVGAGI. V dropped 4 bases and J dropped 4 bases, with 6 bases sitting between them. This CDR3 has 12 residues. Here the CDR3 DNA reads TGTGCCAGCAGTTCCCCGGCAGATACGCAGTATTTT. This sequence encodes CASSSPADTQYF.

This clone was detected only a few times. The rearrangement links TRBV30 to TRBJ2-7, with 7 positions matching TRBD1. Germline-derived CDR1 and CDR2 are GTSNPN and SVGIG (reference sequence). The CDR3 spans 13 residues. The V segment lost 1 base and the J segment 2 bases; nucleotides outside the gene matches: 2. The CDR3 protein is CAWSGDRAYEQYF. CDR3 nucleotides: TGTGCCTGGAGTGGCGACAGGGCCTACGAGCAGTACTTC.

The genes are TRBV18 and TRBJ2-3; possibly TRBD1 for D (5 bases). Germline V lookup: CDR1 KGHSH, CDR2 LQKENI. V was clipped by 4 bases and J by 0 bases, with 14 bases between them. CDR3 length: 16 residues. DNA of the CDR3: TGTGCCAGCTCACAACAGGACCTGCCTAGCACAGATACGCAGTATTTT. This codes for CASSQQDLPSTDTQYF.

This clone was counted between two and nine times. This chain links TRBV12-1 with TRBJ1-4; the DNA was not compared with TRBD1, the D call given in the table. TRBV12-1 is flagged as a pseudogene. CDR3 length: 12 amino acids. CDR3: CASTSPSEKLFF. The CDR3 bases are TGTGCCAGCACCAGTCCCTCAGAAAAACTGTTTTTT.

V gene TRBV7-9 combines with J gene TRBJ1-1; TRBD1 aligns across 7 bases. This CDR3 has 18 amino acids. CDR1 SEHNR and CDR2 FQNEAQ come from the germline V gene (reference sequence). V shed 5 bases and J 0 bases; nucleotides not matched to a gene: 15. The CDR3 here is CASSRGGQSLFMNTEAFF. The CDR3 DNA reads as TGTGCCAGCAGCCGAGGGGGCCAGAGCCTTTTCATGAACACTGAAGCTTTCTTT.

V is TRBV4-1 and J is TRBJ1-1, with D unclear. Germline CDR1 MGHRA, CDR2 YSYEKL. V dropped 1 base and J dropped 0 bases, with 15 bases sitting between them. The CDR3 is 17 residues long. Here the CDR3 DNA reads TGCGCCAGCAGCCAAGGCGGGTCACGAAGCATGAACACTGAAGCTTTCTTT. This sequence encodes CASSQGGSRSMNTEAFF.

The chain couples TRBV5-4 to TRBJ2-1; tentatively, D is TRBD2 (6 bases). The V and J ends lost 0 bases and 0 bases respectively, with 13 bases between them. The CDR3 extends over 17 amino acids. From germline, CDR1 is SGHNT and CDR2 YYREEE (reference sequence). For the CDR3, the DNA is TGTGCCAGCAGCTTGGGTCGGGGGAGTCACTCCTACAATGAGCAGTTCTTC. Its protein product is CASSLGRGSHSYNEQFF. The whole variable domain, filled in from reference TRBV5-4 and TRBJ2-1, reads ETGVTQSPTHLIKTRGQQVTLRCSSQSGHNTVSWYQQALGQGPQFIFQYYREEENGRGNFPPRFSGLQFPNYSSELNVNALELDDSALYLCASSLGRGSHSYNEQFFGPGTRLTVL.

This chain links TRBV10-3 with TRBJ2-3, with D maybe TRBD2 (5 bases). Deletions cut 10 bases from V and 2 bases from J, with 19 bases between. This CDR3 region has 15 residues. CDR1 is ENHRY and CDR2 is SYGVKD in the germline V gene. This chain's CDR3 is CATGELPGITDTQYF. CDR3 DNA sequence: TGTGCCACCGGGGAGCTCCCGGGAATCACAGATACGCAGTATTTT.